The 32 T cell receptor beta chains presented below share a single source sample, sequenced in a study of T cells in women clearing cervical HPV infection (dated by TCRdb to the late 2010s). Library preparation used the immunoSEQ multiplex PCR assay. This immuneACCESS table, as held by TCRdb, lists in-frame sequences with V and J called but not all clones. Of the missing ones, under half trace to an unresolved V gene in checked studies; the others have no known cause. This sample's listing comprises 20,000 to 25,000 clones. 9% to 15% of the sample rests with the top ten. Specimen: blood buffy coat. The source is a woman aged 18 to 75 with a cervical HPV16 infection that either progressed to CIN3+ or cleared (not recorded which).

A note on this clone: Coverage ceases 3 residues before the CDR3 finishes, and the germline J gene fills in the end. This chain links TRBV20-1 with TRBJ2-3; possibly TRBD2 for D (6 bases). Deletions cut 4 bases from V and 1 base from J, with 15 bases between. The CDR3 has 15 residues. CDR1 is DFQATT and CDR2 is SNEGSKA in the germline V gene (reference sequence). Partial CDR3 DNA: TGCAGTGCTATTCGCGGGGAATGGGGCACAGATACG. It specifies CSAIRGEWGTDT. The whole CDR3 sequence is CSAIRGEWGTDTQYF.

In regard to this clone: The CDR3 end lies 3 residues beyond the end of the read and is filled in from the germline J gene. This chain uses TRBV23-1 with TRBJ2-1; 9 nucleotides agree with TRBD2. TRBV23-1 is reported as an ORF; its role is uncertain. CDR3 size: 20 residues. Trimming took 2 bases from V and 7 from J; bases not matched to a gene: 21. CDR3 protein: CASSQPRRLAGPPRRNEQFF. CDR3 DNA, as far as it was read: TGCGCCAGCAGTCAACCCAGGCGGCTAGCGGGACCCCCGCGACGAAATGAG.

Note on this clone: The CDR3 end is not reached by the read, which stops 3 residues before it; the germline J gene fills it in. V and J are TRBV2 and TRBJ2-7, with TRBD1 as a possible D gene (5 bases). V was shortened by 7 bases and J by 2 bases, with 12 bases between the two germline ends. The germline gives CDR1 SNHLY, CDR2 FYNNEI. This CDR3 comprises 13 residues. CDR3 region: CASNYKGPYEQYF. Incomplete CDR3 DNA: TGTGCCAGCAATTACAAGGGGCCCTACGAG.

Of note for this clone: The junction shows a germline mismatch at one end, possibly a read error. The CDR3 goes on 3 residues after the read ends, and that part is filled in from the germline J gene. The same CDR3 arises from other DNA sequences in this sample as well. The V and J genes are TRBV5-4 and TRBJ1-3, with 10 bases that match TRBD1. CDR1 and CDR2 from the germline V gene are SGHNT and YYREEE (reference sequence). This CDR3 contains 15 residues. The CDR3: CASSRGTGDGNTIYF. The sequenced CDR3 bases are TGTGCCAGCAGCCGAGGGACAGGGGATGGAAACACG.

The covered CDR3 bases are TGTGCCTGGAGAGGGGCAGGTTATGGC. This encodes CAWRGAGYG. The full-length CDR3 reads as CAWRGAGYGYTF. The chain has TRBV30 and TRBJ1-2; D might be TRBD1 (5 bases). Read coverage stops 3 residues before the CDR3 terminus; the germline J gene supplies the remainder. In germline, CDR1 is GTSNPN, CDR2 SVGIG (reference sequence). The V end was cut by 3 bases, the J end by 5 bases, with 10 bases between. The CDR3 loop spans 12 amino acids.

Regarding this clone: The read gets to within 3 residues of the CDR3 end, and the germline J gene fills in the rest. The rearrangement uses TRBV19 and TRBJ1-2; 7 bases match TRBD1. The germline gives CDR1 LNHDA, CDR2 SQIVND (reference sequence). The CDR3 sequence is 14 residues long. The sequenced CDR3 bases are TGTGCCAGTAGTATAGGACAGGGACTCGCCGAC. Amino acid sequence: CASSIGQGLAD. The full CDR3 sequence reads CASSIGQGLADYTF.

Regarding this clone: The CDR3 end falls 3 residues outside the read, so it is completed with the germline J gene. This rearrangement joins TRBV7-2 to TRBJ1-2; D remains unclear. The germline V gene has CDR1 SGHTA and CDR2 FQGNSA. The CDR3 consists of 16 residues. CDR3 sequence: CASSLAIGGPTYDYTF. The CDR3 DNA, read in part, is TGTGCCAGCAGCTTAGCAATTGGCGGGCCGACCTACGAC.

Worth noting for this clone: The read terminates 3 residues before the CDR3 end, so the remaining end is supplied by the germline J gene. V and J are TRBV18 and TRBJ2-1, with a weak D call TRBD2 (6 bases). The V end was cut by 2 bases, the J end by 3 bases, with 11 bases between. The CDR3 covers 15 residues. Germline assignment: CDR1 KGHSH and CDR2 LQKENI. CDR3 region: CASSPVEAGYNEQFF. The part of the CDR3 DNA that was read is TGTGCCAGCTCACCAGTGGAAGCGGGCTACAATGAG. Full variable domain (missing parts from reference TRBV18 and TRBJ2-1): NAGVMQNPRHLVRRRGQEARLRCSPMKGHSHVYWYRQLPEEGLKFMVYLQKENIIDESGMPKERFSAEFPKEGPSILRIQQVVRGDSAAYFCASSPVEAGYNEQFFGPGTRLTVL.

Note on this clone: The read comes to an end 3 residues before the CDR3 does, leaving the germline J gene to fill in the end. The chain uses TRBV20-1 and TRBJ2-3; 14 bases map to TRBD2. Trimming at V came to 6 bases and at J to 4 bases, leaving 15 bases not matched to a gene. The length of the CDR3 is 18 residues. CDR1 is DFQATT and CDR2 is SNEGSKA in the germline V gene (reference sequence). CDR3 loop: CSASGLAGGRRSPDTQYF. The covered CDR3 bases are TGCAGTGCATCCGGACTAGCGGGGGGTCGCCGATCTCCAGATACG.

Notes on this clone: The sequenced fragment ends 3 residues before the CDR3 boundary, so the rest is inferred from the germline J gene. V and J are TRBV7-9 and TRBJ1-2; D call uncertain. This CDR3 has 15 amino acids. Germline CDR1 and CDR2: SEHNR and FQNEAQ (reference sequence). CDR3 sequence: CASSLAFGEDYDYTF. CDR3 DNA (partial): TGTGCCAGCAGCTTAGCGTTTGGGGAGGACTACGAC. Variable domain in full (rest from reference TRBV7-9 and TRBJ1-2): DTGVSQNPRHKITKRGQNVTFRCDPISEHNRLYWYRQTLGQGPEFLTYFQNEAQLEKSRLLSDRFSAERPKGSFSTLEIQRTEQGDSAMYLCASSLAFGEDYDYTFGSGTRLTVV.

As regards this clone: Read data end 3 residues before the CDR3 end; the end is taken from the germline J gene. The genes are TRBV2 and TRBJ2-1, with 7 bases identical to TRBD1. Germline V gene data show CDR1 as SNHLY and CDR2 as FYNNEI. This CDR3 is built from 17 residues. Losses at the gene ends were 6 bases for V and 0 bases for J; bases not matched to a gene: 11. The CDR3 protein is CASRMRQGLYSYNEQFF. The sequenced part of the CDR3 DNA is TGTGCCAGCAGGATGAGACAGGGATTATACTCCTACAATGAG.

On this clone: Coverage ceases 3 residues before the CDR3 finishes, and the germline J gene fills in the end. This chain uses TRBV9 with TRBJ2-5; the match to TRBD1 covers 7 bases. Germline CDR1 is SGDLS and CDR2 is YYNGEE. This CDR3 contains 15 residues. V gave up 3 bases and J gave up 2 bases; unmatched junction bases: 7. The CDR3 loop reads CASSGQGTVQETQYF. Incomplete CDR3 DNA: TGTGCCAGCAGCGGACAAGGGACAGTTCAAGAGACC.

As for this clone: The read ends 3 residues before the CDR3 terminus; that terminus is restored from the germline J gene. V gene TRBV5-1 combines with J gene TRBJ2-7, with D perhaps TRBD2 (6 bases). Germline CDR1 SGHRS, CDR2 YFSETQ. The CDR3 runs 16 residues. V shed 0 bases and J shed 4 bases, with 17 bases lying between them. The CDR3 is CASSLAAGGGVYEQYF. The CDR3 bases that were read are TGCGCCAGCAGCTTGGCTGCCGGTGGAGGGGTTTACGAG.

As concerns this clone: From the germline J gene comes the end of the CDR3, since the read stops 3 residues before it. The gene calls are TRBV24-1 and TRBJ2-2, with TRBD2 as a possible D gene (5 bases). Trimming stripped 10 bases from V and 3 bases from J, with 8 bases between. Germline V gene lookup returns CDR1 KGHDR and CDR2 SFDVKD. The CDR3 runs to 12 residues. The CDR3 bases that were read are TGTGCCACGGACTCCCACACCGGGGAG. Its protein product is CATDSHTGE. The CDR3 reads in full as CATDSHTGELFF.

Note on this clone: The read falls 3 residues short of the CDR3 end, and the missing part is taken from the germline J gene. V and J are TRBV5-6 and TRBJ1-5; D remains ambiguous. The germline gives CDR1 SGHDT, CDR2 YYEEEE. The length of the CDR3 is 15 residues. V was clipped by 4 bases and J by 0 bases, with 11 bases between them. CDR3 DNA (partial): TGTGCCAGCAGCCTTCAACAGCTTAGCAATCAGCCC. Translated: CASSLQQLSNQP. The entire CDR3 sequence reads CASSLQQLSNQPQHF.

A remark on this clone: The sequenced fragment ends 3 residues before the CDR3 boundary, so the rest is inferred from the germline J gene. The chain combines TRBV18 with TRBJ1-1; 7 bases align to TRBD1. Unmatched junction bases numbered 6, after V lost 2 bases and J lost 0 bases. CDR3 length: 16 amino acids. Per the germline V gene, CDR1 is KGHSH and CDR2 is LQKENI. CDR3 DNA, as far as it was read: TGTGCCAGCTCACCAACCGGGACAGTCATGAACACTGAA. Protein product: CASSPTGTVMNTE. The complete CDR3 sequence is CASSPTGTVMNTEAFF.

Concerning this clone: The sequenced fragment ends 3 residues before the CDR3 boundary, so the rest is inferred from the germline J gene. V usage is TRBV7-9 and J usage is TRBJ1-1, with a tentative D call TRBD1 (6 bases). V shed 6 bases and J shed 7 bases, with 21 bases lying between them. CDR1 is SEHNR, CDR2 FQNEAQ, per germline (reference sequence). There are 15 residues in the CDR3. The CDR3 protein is CASRDLSQGPSEAFF. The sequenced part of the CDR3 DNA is TGTGCCAGCAGGGACCTTTCACAGGGACCGAGTGAA.

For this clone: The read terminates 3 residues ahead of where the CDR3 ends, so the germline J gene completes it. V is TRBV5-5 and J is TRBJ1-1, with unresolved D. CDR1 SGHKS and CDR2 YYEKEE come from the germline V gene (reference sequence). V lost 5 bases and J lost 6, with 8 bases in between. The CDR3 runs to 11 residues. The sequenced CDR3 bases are TGTGCCAGCAGGGCCCGTGCTGAA. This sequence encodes CASRARAE. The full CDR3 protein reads CASRARAEAFF.

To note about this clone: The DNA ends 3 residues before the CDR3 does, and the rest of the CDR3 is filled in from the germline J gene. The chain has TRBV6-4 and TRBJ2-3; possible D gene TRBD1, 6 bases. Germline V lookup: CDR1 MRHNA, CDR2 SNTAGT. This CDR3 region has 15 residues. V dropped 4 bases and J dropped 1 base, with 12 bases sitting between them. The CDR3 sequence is CASSATEGGTDTQYF. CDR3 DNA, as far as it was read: TGTGCCAGCAGTGCCACAGAGGGGGGCACAGATACG.

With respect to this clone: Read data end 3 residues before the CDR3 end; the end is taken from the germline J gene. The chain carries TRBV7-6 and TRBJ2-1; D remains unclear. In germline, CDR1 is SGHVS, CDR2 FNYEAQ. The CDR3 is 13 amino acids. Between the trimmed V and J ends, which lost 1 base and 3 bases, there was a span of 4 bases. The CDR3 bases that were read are TGTGCCAGCAGCTTAGTCGGCTACAATGAG. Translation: CASSLVGYNE. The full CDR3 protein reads CASSLVGYNEQFF.

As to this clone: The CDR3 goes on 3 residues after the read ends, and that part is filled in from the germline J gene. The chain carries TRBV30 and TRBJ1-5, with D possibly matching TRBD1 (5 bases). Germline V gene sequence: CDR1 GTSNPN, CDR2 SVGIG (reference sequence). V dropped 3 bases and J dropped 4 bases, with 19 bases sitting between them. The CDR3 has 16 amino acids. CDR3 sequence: CAWSTAGLGLNQPQHF. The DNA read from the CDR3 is TGTGCCTGGAGCACGGCGGGGTTGGGGCTTAATCAGCCC.

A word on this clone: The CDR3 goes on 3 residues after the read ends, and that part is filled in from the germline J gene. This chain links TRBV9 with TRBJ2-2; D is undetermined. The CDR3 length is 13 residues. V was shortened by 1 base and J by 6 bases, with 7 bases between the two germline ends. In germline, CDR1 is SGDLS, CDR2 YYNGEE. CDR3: CASSVSYPGELFF. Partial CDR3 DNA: TGTGCCAGCAGCGTATCTTATCCCGGGGAG. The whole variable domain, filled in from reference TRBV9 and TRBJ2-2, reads DSGVTQTPKHLITATGQRVTLRCSPRSGDLSVYWYQQSLDQGLQFLIQYYNGEERAKGNILERFSAQQFPDLHSELNLSSLELGDSALYFCASSVSYPGELFFGEGSRLTVL.

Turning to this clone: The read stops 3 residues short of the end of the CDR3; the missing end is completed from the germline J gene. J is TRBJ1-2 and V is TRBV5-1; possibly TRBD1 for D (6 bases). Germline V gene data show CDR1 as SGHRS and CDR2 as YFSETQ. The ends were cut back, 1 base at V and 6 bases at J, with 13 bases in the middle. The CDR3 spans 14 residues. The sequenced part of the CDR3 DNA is TGCGCCAGCAGCTTGACAGGGAGTGAGGATGGC. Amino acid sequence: CASSLTGSEDG. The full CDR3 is CASSLTGSEDGYTF.

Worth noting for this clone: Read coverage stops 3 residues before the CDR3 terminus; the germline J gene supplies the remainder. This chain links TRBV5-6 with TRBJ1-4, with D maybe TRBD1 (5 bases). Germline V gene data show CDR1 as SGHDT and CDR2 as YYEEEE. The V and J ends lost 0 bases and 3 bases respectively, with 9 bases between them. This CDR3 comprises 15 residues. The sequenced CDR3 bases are TGTGCCAGCAGCTTGGTCGGGGGAGCTAATGAAAAA. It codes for CASSLVGGANEK. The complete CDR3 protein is CASSLVGGANEKLFF.

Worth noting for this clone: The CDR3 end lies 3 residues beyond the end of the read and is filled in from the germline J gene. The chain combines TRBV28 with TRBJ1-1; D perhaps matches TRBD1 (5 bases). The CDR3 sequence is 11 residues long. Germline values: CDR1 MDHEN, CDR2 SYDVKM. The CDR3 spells CASIRGREAFF. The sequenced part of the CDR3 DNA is TGTGCCAGCATCCGGGGGAGGGAA.

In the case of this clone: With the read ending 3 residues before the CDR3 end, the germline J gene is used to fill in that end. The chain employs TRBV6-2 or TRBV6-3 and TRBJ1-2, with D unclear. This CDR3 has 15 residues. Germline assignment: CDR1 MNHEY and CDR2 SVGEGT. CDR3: CASSKLAGVSYDYTF. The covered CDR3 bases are TGTGCCAGCAGTAAACTAGCGGGAGTGAGTTACGAC.

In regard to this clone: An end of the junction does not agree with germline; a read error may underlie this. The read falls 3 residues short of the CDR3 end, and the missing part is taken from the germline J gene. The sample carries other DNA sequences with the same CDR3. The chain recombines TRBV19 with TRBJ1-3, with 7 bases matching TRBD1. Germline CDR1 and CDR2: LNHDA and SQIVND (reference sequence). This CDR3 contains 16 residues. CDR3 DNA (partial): TGTGCCAGTAGGCCCAGACAGGGTTTGATCGGAAACACA. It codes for CASRPRQGLIGNT. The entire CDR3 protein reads CASRPRQGLIGNTIYF.

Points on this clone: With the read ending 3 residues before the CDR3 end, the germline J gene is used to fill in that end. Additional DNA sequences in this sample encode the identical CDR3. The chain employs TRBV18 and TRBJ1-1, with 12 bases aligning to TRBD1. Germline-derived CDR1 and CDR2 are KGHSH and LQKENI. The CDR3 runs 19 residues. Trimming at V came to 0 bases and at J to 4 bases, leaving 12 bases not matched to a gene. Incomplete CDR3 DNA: TGTGCCAGCTCACCACCTAGGGGACAGGGGGCAATCGTGGGCACTGAA. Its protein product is CASSPPRGQGAIVGTE. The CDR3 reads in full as CASSPPRGQGAIVGTEAFF.

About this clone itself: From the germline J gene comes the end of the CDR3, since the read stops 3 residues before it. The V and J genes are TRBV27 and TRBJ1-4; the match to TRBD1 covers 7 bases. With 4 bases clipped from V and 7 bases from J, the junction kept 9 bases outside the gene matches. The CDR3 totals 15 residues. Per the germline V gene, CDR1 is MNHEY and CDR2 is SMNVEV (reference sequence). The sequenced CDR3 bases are TGTGCCAGCAGTTCTCGACAGGGAGGGAGTGAAAAA. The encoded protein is CASSSRQGGSEK. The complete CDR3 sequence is CASSSRQGGSEKLFF.

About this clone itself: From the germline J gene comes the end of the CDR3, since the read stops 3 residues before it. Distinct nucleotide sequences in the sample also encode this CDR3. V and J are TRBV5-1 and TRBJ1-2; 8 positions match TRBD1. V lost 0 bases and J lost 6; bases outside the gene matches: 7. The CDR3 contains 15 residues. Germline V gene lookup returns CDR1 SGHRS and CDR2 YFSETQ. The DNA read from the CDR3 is TGCGCCAGCAGCTTGGGACCCCAGGGGGCTGATGGC. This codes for CASSLGPQGADG. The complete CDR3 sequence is CASSLGPQGADGYTF.

The chain's CDR3 is CSAHSASRGMNTEAFF. The sequenced CDR3 bases are TGCAGTGCTCACTCTGCCTCCAGGGGAATGAACACTGAA. This chain connects TRBV20-1 to TRBJ1-1, with D perhaps matching TRBD1 (6 bases). The read is 3 residues too short to cover the CDR3 end, so that end is filled in from the germline J gene. Germline CDR1 and CDR2: DFQATT and SNEGSKA (reference sequence). CDR3 length: 16 residues. The ends were cut back, 5 bases at V and 0 bases at J, with 19 bases in the middle.

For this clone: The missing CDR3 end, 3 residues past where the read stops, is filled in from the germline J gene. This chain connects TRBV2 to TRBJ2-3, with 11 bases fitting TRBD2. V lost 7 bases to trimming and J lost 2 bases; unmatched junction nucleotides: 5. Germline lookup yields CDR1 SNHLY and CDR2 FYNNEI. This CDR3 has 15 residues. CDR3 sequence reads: CASTGTSGTTDTQYF. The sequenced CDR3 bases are TGTGCCAGCACGGGGACTAGCGGAACCACAGATACG.